A single sample is the source of the 12 T cell receptor beta chains below, sequenced in a study of T cell responses to AZD1222 COVID-19 vaccine. The table came from immunoSEQ multiplex PCR; TCRdb's copy has only in-frame clones and leaves some out. Of roughly 150,000 clones listed, approximately 93% were seen once; the top ten hold 5% to 5.5%. Specimen: peripheral blood, collected on day 0 of AZD1222 vaccination. All receptors derive from an adult in good health.

J is TRBJ2-1 and V is TRBV10-1, with D maybe TRBD2 (6 bases). The V gene lost 6 bases and the J gene lost 0 bases, with 15 bases spanning the gap. The germline gives CDR1 WNHNN, CDR2 SYGVQD (reference sequence). CDR3 length: 16 residues. CDR3: CASRSFSGLSYNEQFF. As DNA, the CDR3 is TGCGCCAGCAGAAGCTTTAGCGGCCTCTCCTACAATGAGCAGTTCTTC.

The chain links TRBV13 to TRBJ2-7; no reliable D call. Per the germline V gene, CDR1 is PRHDT and CDR2 is FYEKMQ (reference sequence). CDR3 length equals 11 residues. Trimming cost V 4 bases and J 3 bases, with 4 bases left between them. The CDR3 loop reads CASSSRYEQYF. The DNA for the CDR3 is TGTGCCAGCAGCTCCCGCTACGAGCAGTACTTC.

Here the CDR3 DNA reads TGTGCCAGCAGCCAAGATTTGACAGTCAGAAACACCATATATTTT. As protein: CASSQDLTVRNTIYF. The V gene is TRBV4-2, the J gene TRBJ1-3, with D possibly TRBD1 on 5 matching bases. Germline-derived CDR1 and CDR2 are LGHNA and YNFKEQ. This CDR3 region has 15 residues. Trimming cost V 0 bases and J 5 bases, with 11 bases left between them.

The V call is TRBV14, the J call TRBJ2-5; D is unclear. The length of the CDR3 is 12 residues. The germline CDR1 and CDR2 sequences are SGHDN and FVKESK. Trimming cost V 1 base and J 5 bases, with 5 bases left between them. CDR3 bases: TGTGCCAGCAGCCAAGTATTCGAGACCCAGTACTTC. Its protein is CASSQVFETQYF.

The rearrangement uses TRBV6-5 and TRBJ1-1; 7 bases align to TRBD1. The CDR3 consists of 13 residues. Germline lookup yields CDR1 MNHEY and CDR2 SVGAGI. V shed 8 bases and J 3 bases; nucleotides not matched to a gene: 6. CDR3 loop: CASQRTGDTEAFF. CDR3 coding DNA: TGTGCCAGCCAAAGGACAGGTGACACTGAAGCTTTCTTT.

The chain recombines TRBV7-9 with TRBJ2-5, with D possibly matching TRBD2 (6 bases). The CDR3 is made up of 18 amino acids. Germline V CDR1 and CDR2: SEHNR, FQNEAQ (reference sequence). V was trimmed by 0 bases and J by 3 bases, leaving 20 bases between them. The CDR3 here is CASSLAVSGQPREETQYF. CDR3 DNA sequence: TGTGCCAGCAGCTTAGCGGTTAGCGGACAACCTAGGGAAGAGACCCAGTACTTC.

The genes are TRBV27 and TRBJ2-7; D could derive from TRBD1 or TRBD2 (5 bases each). Germline V lookup: CDR1 MNHEY, CDR2 SMNVEV (reference sequence). The CDR3 is 14 residues long. Trimming cost V 6 bases and J 3 bases, with 15 bases left between them. CDR3 region: CASRRTRDGYEQYF. CDR3 bases: TGTGCCAGCAGGCGAACCCGGGACGGCTACGAGCAGTACTTC.

The rearrangement links TRBV2 to TRBJ2-2, with TRBD1 identical over 8 bases. After removal of 4 bases from V and 1 base from J, the junction contained 2 bases not matched to a gene. This CDR3 contains 15 residues. Germline assignment: CDR1 SNHLY and CDR2 FYNNEI. The CDR3 sequence: CASSARGQNTGELFF. The CDR3 nucleotides read TGTGCCAGCAGTGCCAGGGGGCAGAACACCGGGGAGCTGTTTTTT.

This chain links TRBV2 with TRBJ1-1, with 8 bases that match TRBD1. This CDR3 contains 15 residues. J lost 1 base, V lost 4 bases, and 5 bases had no gene match. The V gene's germline CDR1 is SNHLY and CDR2 FYNNEI. CDR3 loop: CASSGQGAKNTEAFF. CDR3 DNA sequence: TGTGCCAGCAGTGGGCAGGGGGCTAAGAACACTGAAGCTTTCTTT.

V usage is TRBV10-1 and J usage is TRBJ1-4; D perhaps matches TRBD1 (5 bases). V was cut by 4 bases and J by 8 bases, with 14 bases left in between. The germline V gene has CDR1 WNHNN and CDR2 SYGVQD (reference sequence). The CDR3 is made up of 14 amino acids. Here the CDR3 reads CASSVGGTGEKLFF. Written as DNA, the CDR3 is TGCGCCAGCAGTGTGGGGGGAACGGGAGAAAAACTGTTTTTT.

The chain is built from TRBV5-4 and TRBJ2-2; D call uncertain. The ends were cut back, 0 bases at V and 1 base at J, with 10 bases in the middle. The CDR3 is made up of 16 amino acids. Germline values: CDR1 SGHNT, CDR2 YYREEE (reference sequence). The CDR3 is CASSLEADLNTGELFF. CDR3 in DNA: TGTGCCAGCAGCTTGGAGGCAGACTTGAACACCGGGGAGCTGTTTTTT.

V and J are TRBV9 and TRBJ1-2; D call uncertain. V shed 0 bases and J shed 7 bases, with 10 bases lying between them. The CDR3 extends over 13 amino acids. Germline V CDR1 and CDR2: SGDLS, YYNGEE. CDR3 sequence (DNA): TGTGCCAGCAGCGTAGCTCTGAGCGGTGGCTACACCTTC. It encodes CASSVALSGGYTF.